The rows below give T cell receptor beta chains drawn from one sample of a study of blood T cell repertoires in COVID-19. This table comes from immunoSEQ multiplex PCR, and its TCRdb copy is limited to in-frame clones, with some not included. Among fewer than 65,000 clones listed, approximately 89% were seen once. Sequenced input: peripheral blood. The source of these receptors is a man aged 60 to 75 with acute or convalescent COVID-19. Both conserved end residues are trimmed from each CDR3. Fields, in order: J gene, V gene, CDR3 protein.

j_gene: TRBJ2-1; v_gene: TRBV7-6; CDR3aa: ASSQLDGIYNEQF
j_gene: TRBJ2-3; v_gene: TRBV5-4; CDR3aa: ATDNTDTQY
j_gene: TRBJ1-6; v_gene: TRBV5-1; CDR3aa: ASSVGQGAYNSPLH
j_gene: TRBJ1-1; v_gene: TRBV9; CDR3aa: ASSVRTGTEAF
j_gene: TRBJ2-5; v_gene: TRBV7-2; CDR3aa: ASSLAKGLAGGQQETQY
j_gene: TRBJ2-3; v_gene: TRBV11-2; CDR3aa: ASSLSWTSGGADTQY
j_gene: TRBJ1-2; v_gene: TRBV4-3; CDR3aa: ASSQGEGNYGYT
j_gene: TRBJ2-2; v_gene: TRBV9; CDR3aa: ASSVDGSVGDYGELF
j_gene: TRBJ2-1; v_gene: TRBV2; CDR3aa: ASDKRTGAYNEQF
j_gene: TRBJ2-2; v_gene: TRBV18; CDR3aa: ASSPPGANTGELF
j_gene: TRBJ2-3; v_gene: TRBV7-2; CDR3aa: ASSPSGGGDTQY
j_gene: TRBJ1-2; v_gene: TRBV6-5; CDR3aa: ASRGTGNMGYGYT
j_gene: TRBJ1-1; v_gene: TRBV12-3/TRBV12-4; CDR3aa: AIRDRMNTEAF
j_gene: TRBJ1-1; v_gene: TRBV27; CDR3aa: ASWGGLTEAF